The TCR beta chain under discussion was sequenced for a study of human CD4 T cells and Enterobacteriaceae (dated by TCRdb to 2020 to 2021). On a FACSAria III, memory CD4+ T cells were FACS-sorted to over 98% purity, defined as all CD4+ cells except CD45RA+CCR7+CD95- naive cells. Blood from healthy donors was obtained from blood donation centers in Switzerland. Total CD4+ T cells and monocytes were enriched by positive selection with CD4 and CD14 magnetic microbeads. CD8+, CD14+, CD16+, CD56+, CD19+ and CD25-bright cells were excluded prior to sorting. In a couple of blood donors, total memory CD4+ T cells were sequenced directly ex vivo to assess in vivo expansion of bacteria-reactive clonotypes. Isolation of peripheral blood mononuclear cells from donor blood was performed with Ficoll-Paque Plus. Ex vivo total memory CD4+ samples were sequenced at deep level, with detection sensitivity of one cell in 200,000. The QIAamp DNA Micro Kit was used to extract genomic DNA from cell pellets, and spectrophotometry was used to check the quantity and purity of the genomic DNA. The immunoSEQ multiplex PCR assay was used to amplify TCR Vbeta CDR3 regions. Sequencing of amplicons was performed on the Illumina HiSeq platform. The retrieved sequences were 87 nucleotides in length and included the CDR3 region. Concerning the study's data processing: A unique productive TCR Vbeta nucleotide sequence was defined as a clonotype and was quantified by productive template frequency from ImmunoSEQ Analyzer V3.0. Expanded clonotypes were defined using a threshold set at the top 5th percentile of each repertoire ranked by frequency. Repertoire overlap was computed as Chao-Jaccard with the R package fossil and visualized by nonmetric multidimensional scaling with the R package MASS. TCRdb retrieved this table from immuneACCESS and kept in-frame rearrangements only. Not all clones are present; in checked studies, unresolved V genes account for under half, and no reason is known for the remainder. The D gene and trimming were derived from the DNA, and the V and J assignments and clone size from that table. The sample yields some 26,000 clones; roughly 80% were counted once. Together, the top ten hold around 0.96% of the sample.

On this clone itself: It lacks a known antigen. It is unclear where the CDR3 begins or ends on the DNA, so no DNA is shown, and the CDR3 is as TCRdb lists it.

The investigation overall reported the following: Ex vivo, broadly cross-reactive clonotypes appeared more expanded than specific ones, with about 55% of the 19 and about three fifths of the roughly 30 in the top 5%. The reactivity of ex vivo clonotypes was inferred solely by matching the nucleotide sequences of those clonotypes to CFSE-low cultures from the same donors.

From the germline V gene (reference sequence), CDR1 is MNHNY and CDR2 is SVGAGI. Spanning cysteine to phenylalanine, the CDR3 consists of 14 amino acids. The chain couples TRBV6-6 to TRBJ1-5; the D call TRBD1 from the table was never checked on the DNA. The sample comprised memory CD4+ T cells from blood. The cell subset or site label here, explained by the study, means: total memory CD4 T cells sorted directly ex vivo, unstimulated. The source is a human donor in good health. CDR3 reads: CASSGQGKNQPQHF.